Listed below are T cell receptor beta chains from one sample, sequenced in a study of CD8+ T cells in alopecia areata. TCRdb's copy holds only in-frame clones and misses some; the assay was immunoSEQ multiplex PCR. The table shows about 200,000 clones, with around two fifths occurring only once. The specimen comprised CD4+ T cells sorted from blood, sampled between weeks 30 and 35, from a patient treated with tofacitinib. Source of these receptors: a human donor with alopecia areata. The CDR3 runs from the conserved cysteine through the conserved F or W. The order of the fields is CDR3 length, V gene, D gene, clone size, J gene, CDR3 protein, CDR3 DNA. The D gene is left open where the match is weak. The listing skips clone size in some rows; elsewhere it reads once, few, many or a size class.

>13|TRBV30|.|.|TRBJ1-3
CAWSDGAGNTIYF
TGTGCCTGGAGTGACGGAGCTGGAAACACCATATATTTT
>13|TRBV30|.|.|TRBJ2-2
CAWSVQNTGELFF
TGTGCCTGGAGTGTGCAGAACACCGGGGAGCTGTTTTTT
>15|TRBV13|.|.|TRBJ1-1
CASSSGVTGNTEAFF
TGTGCCAGCAGCTCAGGGGTTACGGGGAACACTGAAGCTTTCTTT
>13|TRBV7-6|.|.|TRBJ1-5
CASSLVAGQPQHF
TGTGCCAGCAGCTTAGTAGCTGGGCAGCCCCAGCATTTT
>14|TRBV6-5|TRBD2|few|TRBJ2-1
CASSSGTSASEQFF
TGTGCCAGCAGTTCCGGGACTAGCGCCTCTGAGCAGTTCTTC
>15|TRBV7-8|TRBD2|.|TRBJ2-1
CASSPRGSGYNEQFF
TGTGCCAGCAGCCCTCGGGGTAGCGGGTACAATGAGCAGTTCTTC
>14|TRBV5-1|.|.|TRBJ1-1
CASIKEPSNTEAFF
TGCGCCAGCATCAAGGAACCGTCGAACACTGAAGCTTTCTTT
>12|TRBV6-5|.|.|TRBJ1-2
CASRPTNYGYTF
TGTGCCAGCAGGCCCACTAACTATGGCTACACCTTC
>13|TRBV7-2|.|few|TRBJ2-3
CASSERSTDTQYF
TGTGCCAGCAGCGAACGGAGTACAGATACGCAGTATTTT
>13|TRBV10-3|.|few|TRBJ1-5
CAISGRSNQPQHF
TGTGCCATTAGTGGGCGCAGCAATCAGCCCCAGCATTTT
>12|TRBV7-2|.|many|TRBJ2-5
CASSPASATQYF
TGTGCCAGCAGCCCCGCGTCGGCGACCCAGTACTTC
>19|TRBV11-1|TRBD2|.|TRBJ2-2
CASSRPGLAGEKGTGELFF
TGTGCCAGCAGCCGCCCGGGACTAGCGGGAGAGAAGGGGACCGGGGAGCTGTTTTTT
>14|TRBV7-9|.|.|TRBJ1-1
CASSLALGQSEAFF
TGTGCCAGCAGCTTAGCGTTGGGGCAGAGTGAAGCTTTCTTT
>15|TRBV11-2|TRBD1|few|TRBJ2-5
CASSLPLRGQVTQYF
TGTGCCAGCAGCTTACCCCTCAGGGGGCAGGTGACCCAGTACTTC
>15|TRBV5-4|TRBD1|few|TRBJ2-1
CASSRTGGWGNEQFF
TGTGCCAGCAGCCGAACAGGGGGCTGGGGCAATGAGCAGTTCTTC
>14|TRBV30|TRBD1|few|TRBJ2-2
CAWQGTADTGELFF
TGTGCCTGGCAAGGGACAGCAGACACCGGGGAGCTGTTTTTT
>11|TRBV11-2|.|.|TRBJ2-7
CASSPYYEQYF
TGTGCCAGCAGCCCATACTACGAGCAGTACTTC
>16|TRBV19|.|few|TRBJ1-1
CASTNGQGRVNTEAFF
TGTGCCAGTACCAATGGCCAGGGGCGGGTGAACACTGAAGCTTTCTTT
>15|TRBV6-1|.|few|TRBJ2-3
CASRGAGLNTDTQYF
TGTGCCAGCAGAGGAGCCGGACTCAACACAGATACGCAGTATTTT
>17|TRBV11-2|.|few|TRBJ2-6
CASSPYRWGSGANVLTF
TGTGCCAGCAGCCCTTACCGGTGGGGATCCGGGGCCAACGTCCTGACTTTC
>15|TRBV6-6|.|few|TRBJ1-4
CASSYTTATNEKLFF
TGTGCCAGCAGTTACACTACTGCAACTAATGAAAAACTGTTTTTT
>13|TRBV2|.|.|TRBJ2-2
CASSGQNTGELFF
TGTGCCAGCAGTGGACAGAACACCGGGGAGCTGTTTTTT
>16|TRBV9|TRBD2|once|TRBJ2-7
CASSTADGRGNYEQYF
TGTGCCAGCAGCACGGCCGATGGGCGGGGGAACTACGAGCAGTACTTC
>12|TRBV6-5|.|once|TRBJ2-3
CASSRTGGTQYF
TGTGCCAGCAGCCGTACCGGGGGTACGCAGTATTTT
>15|TRBV10-3|TRBD2|many|TRBJ2-7
CAISASSGRAGEQYF
TGTGCCATCAGTGCCTCTAGCGGGAGGGCCGGCGAGCAGTACTTC
>13|TRBV18|.|few|TRBJ2-3
CASSPPTLDTQYF
TGTGCCAGCTCACCACCGACTTTAGATACGCAGTATTTT
>13|TRBV4-1|TRBD1|.|TRBJ1-1
CASSQARGVGAFF
TGCGCCAGCAGCCAAGCCAGGGGGGTCGGGGCTTTCTTT
>16|TRBV10-3|TRBD1|.|TRBJ1-1
CAISPRQGAEGTEAFF
TGTGCCATCAGTCCCAGACAGGGGGCTGAGGGTACTGAAGCTTTCTTT
>15|TRBV5-1|TRBD1|.|TRBJ1-2
CASRQQGANSYGYTF
TGCGCCAGCAGACAACAGGGGGCGAATAGCTATGGCTACACCTTC
>12|TRBV29-1|.|many|TRBJ2-7
CSVAGSTYEQYF
TGCAGCGTTGCAGGTTCCACCTACGAGCAGTACTTC
>14|TRBV6-1|.|.|TRBJ1-1
CASSTRQSLTEAFF
TGTGCCAGCAGTACACGACAGTCTCTCACTGAAGCTTTCTTT
>17|TRBV23-1|.|.|TRBJ2-3
CASSQLQGHRTTDTQYF
TGCGCCAGCAGTCAACTTCAGGGACATCGTACGACGGATACGCAGTATTTT
>13|TRBV6-6|.|few|TRBJ2-2
CASSPPPTGELFF
TGTGCCAGCAGCCCCCCCCCAACCGGGGAGCTGTTTTTT
>15|TRBV4-1|.|.|TRBJ1-2
CASSQVGPRNYGYTF
TGCGCCAGCAGCCAAGTGGGACCCAGAAACTATGGCTACACCTTC
>12|TRBV29-1|.|few|TRBJ1-1
CSVALQVTEAFF
TGCAGCGTTGCCCTACAGGTCACTGAAGCTTTCTTT
>15|TRBV7-2|.|.|TRBJ2-2
CASSRIAVNTGELFF
TGTGCCAGCAGCCGTATAGCGGTGAACACCGGGGAGCTGTTTTTT
>16|TRBV7-2|TRBD1|.|TRBJ1-2
CASSLVLDRGTYGYTF
TGTGCCAGCAGCTTAGTTTTGGACAGGGGTACCTATGGCTACACCTTC
>14|TRBV27|.|.|TRBJ1-5
CASNPEGSNQPQHF
TGTGCCAGCAACCCCGAAGGATCCAATCAGCCCCAGCATTTT
>11|TRBV7-9|.|many|TRBJ2-1
CASSFVNEQFF
TGTGCCAGCAGCTTTGTCAATGAGCAGTTCTTC
>16|TRBV4-1|.|.|TRBJ2-1
CASSPGAQGHLNEQFF
TGCGCCAGCAGCCCAGGGGCGCAGGGGCATCTCAATGAGCAGTTCTTC
>13|TRBV27|.|.|TRBJ2-7
CASSLQGRYEQYF
TGTGCCAGCTCGCTTCAGGGAAGGTACGAGCAGTACTTC
>11|TRBV5-1|.|.|TRBJ2-5
CASSLQETQYF
TGCGCCAGCAGCTTACAAGAGACCCAGTACTTC
>14|TRBV6-5|.|.|TRBJ1-1
CASSYDTLNTEAFF
TGTGCCAGCAGTTACGACACTTTGAACACTGAAGCTTTCTTT
>16|TRBV4-1|.|few|TRBJ2-6
CASSQVALSGANVLTF
TGCGCCAGCAGCCAAGTCGCCCTCTCCGGGGCCAACGTCCTGACTTTC
>14|TRBV15|.|.|TRBJ2-2
CATSRGVNTGELFF
TGTGCCACCAGCAGAGGAGTGAACACCGGGGAGCTGTTTTTT
>15|TRBV7-2|TRBD1|few|TRBJ1-6
CASSLGDRVKPPLHF
TGTGCCAGCAGCTTAGGCGACAGGGTTAAACCACCCCTCCACTTT
>12|TRBV28|.|few|TRBJ2-7
CASHRGGSEQYF
TGTGCCAGCCATAGGGGAGGCTCCGAGCAGTACTTC